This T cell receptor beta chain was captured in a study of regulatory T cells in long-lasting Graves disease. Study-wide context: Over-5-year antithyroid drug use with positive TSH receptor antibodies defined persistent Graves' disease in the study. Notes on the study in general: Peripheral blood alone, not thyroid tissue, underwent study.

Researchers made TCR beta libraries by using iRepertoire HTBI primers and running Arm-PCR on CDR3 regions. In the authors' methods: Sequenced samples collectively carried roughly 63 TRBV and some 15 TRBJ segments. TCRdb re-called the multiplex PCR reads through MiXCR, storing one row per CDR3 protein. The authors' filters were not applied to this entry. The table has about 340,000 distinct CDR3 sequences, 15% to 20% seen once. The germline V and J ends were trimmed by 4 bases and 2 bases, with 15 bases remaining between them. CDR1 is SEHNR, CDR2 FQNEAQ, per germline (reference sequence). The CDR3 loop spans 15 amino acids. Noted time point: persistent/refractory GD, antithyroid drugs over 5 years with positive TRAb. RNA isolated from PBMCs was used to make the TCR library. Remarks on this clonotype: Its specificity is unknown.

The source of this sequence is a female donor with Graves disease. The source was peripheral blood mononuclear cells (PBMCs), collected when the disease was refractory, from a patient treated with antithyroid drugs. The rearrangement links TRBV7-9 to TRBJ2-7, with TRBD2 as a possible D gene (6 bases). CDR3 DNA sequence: TGTGCCAGCAGCTCCGACGACGGGGGTCCCTACGAGCAGTACTTC. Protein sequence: CASSSDDGGPYEQYF.